These T cell receptor beta chains were read from a single sample in a study of T cells in narcolepsy. Clones were sequenced by immunoSEQ multiplex PCR, and TCRdb holds only the in-frame ones, with some missing. The table includes 26,000 or so clones, approximately 86% detected once. The sequenced sample was CD45RA- memory CD4+ T cells from PBMCs. These TCRs come from a human donor with narcolepsy. Both conserved end residues are part of each CDR3. The order of the fields is D gene, V gene, clone size, J gene, CDR3 protein, CDR3 DNA. A D gene is named only where the DNA matches it firmly. Part of the rows lack a size; the others show once, few, many or a class for expanded clones.

D: TRBD2; V: TRBV6-5; size: .; J: TRBJ2-3; CDR3: CASSYSGAGGYDTQYF; DNA: TGTGCCAGCAGTTACTCGGGAGCGGGGGGGTACGATACGCAGTATTTT
D: .; V: TRBV5-8; size: .; J: TRBJ1-2; CDR3: CASSLYREPFGYTF; DNA: TGTGCCAGCAGCTTGTACAGGGAGCCTTTTGGCTACACCTTC
D: TRBD1; V: TRBV18; size: .; J: TRBJ1-5; CDR3: CASSLQGAGSNQPQHF; DNA: TGTGCCAGCTCACTACAGGGGGCTGGGAGCAATCAGCCCCAGCATTTT
D: .; V: TRBV14; size: .; J: TRBJ2-3; CDR3: CASSQSGGDTQYF; DNA: TGTGCCAGCAGCCAGTCCGGGGGAGATACGCAGTATTTT
D: .; V: TRBV19; size: few; J: TRBJ1-1; CDR3: CASSPLTGEAFF; DNA: TGTGCCAGTAGTCCCCTTACAGGGGAAGCTTTCTTT
D: .; V: TRBV6-1; size: .; J: TRBJ2-7; CDR3: CASTAGQYEQYF; DNA: TGTGCCAGCACCGCGGGACAGTACGAGCAGTACTTC
D: .; V: TRBV7-9; size: .; J: TRBJ1-5; CDR3: CASSPGGQPQHF; DNA: TGTGCCAGCAGCCCTGGGGGCCAGCCCCAGCATTTT
D: .; V: TRBV9; size: .; J: TRBJ2-3; CDR3: CASSVYTDTQYF; DNA: TGTGCCAGCAGCGTCTACACAGATACGCAGTATTTT
D: .; V: TRBV19; size: .; J: TRBJ2-3; CDR3: CASSIAGADTQYF; DNA: TGTGCCAGTAGTATAGCAGGGGCGGATACGCAGTATTTT
D: .; V: TRBV7-9; size: .; J: TRBJ1-1; CDR3: CASSLRTLRAEAFF; DNA: TGTGCCAGCAGCCTCCGGACCCTCCGGGCTGAAGCTTTCTTT
D: .; V: TRBV7-9; size: .; J: TRBJ2-3; CDR3: CASSLSNTQYF; DNA: TGTGCCAGCAGCTTATCCAATACGCAGTATTTT
D: .; V: TRBV5-4; size: .; J: TRBJ2-5; CDR3: CASSLGGSGGQETQYF; DNA: TGTGCCAGCAGCTTGGGCGGCTCAGGGGGGCAAGAGACCCAGTACTTC
D: .; V: TRBV28; size: .; J: TRBJ1-5; CDR3: CASSFPRDSGTQHF; DNA: TGTGCCAGCAGTTTTCCACGGGATTCGGGGACCCAGCATTTT
D: TRBD1; V: TRBV5-1; size: once; J: TRBJ2-7; CDR3: CAGSKGGGQGYEQYF; DNA: TGCGCCGGCAGCAAAGGGGGCGGACAGGGCTACGAGCAGTACTTC
D: TRBD2; V: TRBV10-1; size: .; J: TRBJ2-1; CDR3: CASSSGTSGGFYNEQFF; DNA: TGCGCCAGCAGCTCCGGGACTAGCGGGGGGTTCTACAATGAGCAGTTCTTC
D: .; V: TRBV5-4; size: once; J: TRBJ1-5; CDR3: CASSVMPGGNQPQHF; DNA: TGTGCCAGCAGCGTTATGCCAGGCGGCAATCAGCCCCAGCATTTT
D: .; V: TRBV5-6; size: few; J: TRBJ1-2; CDR3: CASSYRPLDYGYTF; DNA: TGTGCCAGCAGCTATCGACCGCTCGACTATGGCTACACCTTC
D: .; V: TRBV2; size: .; J: TRBJ1-5; CDR3: CASRELGGSNQPQHF; DNA: TGTGCCAGCAGAGAGTTGGGGGGCAGCAATCAGCCCCAGCATTTT
D: TRBD1; V: TRBV5-6; size: .; J: TRBJ1-4; CDR3: CASSFDRVDEKLFF; DNA: TGTGCCAGCAGCTTCGACAGGGTGGATGAAAAACTGTTTTTT
D: .; V: TRBV4-1; size: few; J: TRBJ1-1; CDR3: CASSAMDRENTEAFF; DNA: TGCGCCAGCAGCGCCATGGACAGAGAGAACACTGAAGCTTTCTTT
D: TRBD1; V: TRBV4-1; size: .; J: TRBJ1-4; CDR3: CASSQDPTGTNEKLFF; DNA: TGCGCCAGCAGCCAAGATCCGACAGGGACTAATGAAAAACTGTTTTTT
D: .; V: TRBV19; size: .; J: TRBJ2-3; CDR3: CASSTSKGAHSTDTQYF; DNA: TGTGCCAGTAGTACCTCAAAAGGGGCCCATAGCACAGATACGCAGTATTTT
D: .; V: TRBV10-3; size: .; J: TRBJ1-5; CDR3: CAISVDKNQPQHF; DNA: TGTGCCATCAGCGTGGACAAAAATCAGCCCCAGCATTTT
D: .; V: TRBV18; size: once; J: TRBJ2-2; CDR3: CASSPRGPNTGELFF; DNA: TGTGCCAGCTCACCACGGGGACCAAACACCGGGGAGCTGTTTTTT
D: .; V: TRBV19; size: .; J: TRBJ1-6; CDR3: CASSTREGRSPLHF; DNA: TGTGCCAGTAGTACCCGGGAGGGGCGTTCACCCCTCCACTTT
D: TRBD2; V: TRBV5-6; size: few; J: TRBJ2-3; CDR3: CASSLVASGGDTQYF; DNA: TGTGCCAGCAGCTTGGTGGCTAGCGGGGGAGATACGCAGTATTTT
D: .; V: TRBV18; size: .; J: TRBJ2-7; CDR3: CASSPGPYPYEQYF; DNA: TGTGCCAGCTCACCCGGACCCTACCCTTACGAGCAGTACTTC
D: TRBD1; V: TRBV5-1; size: .; J: TRBJ2-3; CDR3: CASRQGGTDTQYF; DNA: TGCGCCAGCAGACAGGGGGGCACAGATACGCAGTATTTT
D: TRBD1; V: TRBV29-1; size: .; J: TRBJ2-4; CDR3: CSVKPQGAGAKNIQYF; DNA: TGCAGCGTGAAGCCCCAGGGGGCGGGCGCCAAAAACATTCAGTACTTC
D: .; V: TRBV7-8; size: once; J: TRBJ1-1; CDR3: CASSLYFGPNTEAFF; DNA: TGTGCCAGCAGCTTATATTTCGGACCGAACACTGAAGCTTTCTTT
D: .; V: TRBV11-3; size: .; J: TRBJ2-2; CDR3: CASRGHTGELFF; DNA: TGTGCCAGCAGGGGGCATACCGGGGAGCTGTTTTTT
D: .; V: TRBV6-1; size: .; J: TRBJ1-2; CDR3: CASRPTGYGYTF; DNA: TGTGCCAGCAGGCCAACAGGCTATGGCTACACCTTC
D: .; V: TRBV18; size: .; J: TRBJ2-4; CDR3: CASSPPELVYIQYF; DNA: TGTGCCAGCTCACCACCGGAGTTGGTATACATTCAGTACTTC
D: TRBD2; V: TRBV4-2; size: .; J: TRBJ2-5; CDR3: CASSQDVTAGGGETQYF; DNA: TGTGCCAGCAGCCAAGATGTTACAGCGGGGGGAGGAGAGACCCAGTACTTC
D: .; V: TRBV18; size: .; J: TRBJ1-3; CDR3: CASSLEGQRMGNTIYF; DNA: TGTGCCAGCTCCCTCGAAGGGCAAAGAATGGGAAACACCATATATTTT
D: .; V: TRBV6-4; size: once; J: TRBJ1-1; CDR3: CASSDTENTEAFF; DNA: TGTGCCAGCAGTGACACGGAGAACACTGAAGCTTTCTTT
D: .; V: TRBV5-1; size: .; J: TRBJ2-2; CDR3: CASRVSSGELFF; DNA: TGCGCCAGTAGAGTTTCGTCCGGGGAGCTGTTTTTT
D: TRBD1; V: TRBV6-5; size: few; J: TRBJ2-2; CDR3: CASSRGPSGTGELFF; DNA: TGTGCCAGCAGCAGGGGGCCATCGGGAACCGGGGAGCTGTTTTTT
D: TRBD1; V: TRBV18; size: .; J: TRBJ1-6; CDR3: CASSKGTGRTNSPLHF; DNA: TGTGCCAGCTCAAAGGGGACAGGGAGAACCAATTCACCCCTCCACTTT
D: .; V: TRBV18; size: few; J: TRBJ2-7; CDR3: CASSPQGRGPTYEQYF; DNA: TGTGCCAGCTCACCGCAGGGGAGGGGACCTACCTACGAGCAGTACTTC
D: .; V: TRBV7-9; size: .; J: TRBJ1-5; CDR3: CASSFGGLGNQPQHF; DNA: TGTGCCAGCAGCTTTGGGGGGCTGGGGAATCAGCCCCAGCATTTT
D: TRBD1; V: TRBV29-1; size: once; J: TRBJ2-5; CDR3: CSAETGGEETQYF; DNA: TGCAGCGCAGAGACAGGGGGGGAAGAGACCCAGTACTTC
D: TRBD2; V: TRBV2; size: .; J: TRBJ2-2; CDR3: CASSEGRGGEGGELFF; DNA: TGTGCCAGCAGTGAGGGGCGCGGGGGTGAAGGCGGGGAGCTGTTTTTT
D: TRBD2; V: TRBV28; size: .; J: TRBJ2-1; CDR3: CATYGLAAYNEQFF; DNA: TGTGCCACCTATGGACTAGCGGCTTACAATGAGCAGTTCTTC
D: .; V: TRBV2; size: .; J: TRBJ2-7; CDR3: CASCGGTSPYEQYF; DNA: TGTGCCAGCTGTGGAGGGACCTCTCCCTACGAGCAGTACTTC
D: .; V: TRBV29-1; size: .; J: TRBJ1-4; CDR3: CGKGRTNEKLFFEKLFF; DNA: TGCGGCAAAGGGAGAACTAATGAAAAACTGTTTTTCGAAAAACTGTTTTTT
D: .; V: TRBV5-1; size: once; J: TRBJ2-3; CDR3: CASSLLGGREDTQYF; DNA: TGCGCCAGCAGCTTGCTTGGGGGCAGGGAGGATACGCAGTATTTT
D: TRBD1; V: TRBV7-6; size: once; J: TRBJ2-2; CDR3: CASSLKGDRGWKGTGELFF; DNA: TGTGCCAGCAGCCTTAAGGGGGACAGGGGATGGAAGGGCACCGGGGAGCTGTTTTTT
D: .; V: TRBV16; size: .; J: TRBJ1-6; CDR3: CASSQSGWVSPLHF; DNA: TGTGCCAGCAGCCAATCGGGATGGGTTTCACCCCTCCACTTT
D: TRBD1; V: TRBV5-1; size: once; J: TRBJ1-1; CDR3: CASSPEGGGETEAFF; DNA: TGCGCCAGCAGCCCCGAGGGAGGGGGCGAGACTGAAGCTTTCTTT
D: .; V: TRBV2; size: medium-sized; J: TRBJ2-7; CDR3: CASRPDTYEQYF; DNA: TGTGCCAGCAGACCGGACACCTACGAGCAGTACTTC
D: .; V: TRBV14; size: .; J: TRBJ2-1; CDR3: CASSQDPQGKQFF; DNA: TGTGCCAGCAGCCAAGACCCGCAGGGAAAGCAGTTCTTC
D: .; V: TRBV11-2; size: .; J: TRBJ2-2; CDR3: CASSFGGGGRATGELFF; DNA: TGTGCCAGCAGCTTTGGGGGCGGGGGCCGCGCCACCGGGGAGCTGTTTTTT
D: .; V: TRBV6-5; size: .; J: TRBJ1-2; CDR3: CASSVTRGGNYGYTF; DNA: TGTGCCAGCAGCGTCACTAGAGGGGGGAACTATGGCTACACCTTC
D: .; V: TRBV9; size: .; J: TRBJ2-5; CDR3: CASSVGGETQYF; DNA: TGTGCCAGCAGTGTGGGTGGAGAGACCCAGTACTTC
D: .; V: TRBV7-2; size: .; J: TRBJ1-3; CDR3: CASSLGGPTGHTIYF; DNA: TGTGCCAGCAGCTTGGGGGGACCCACAGGTCACACCATATATTTT
D: .; V: TRBV4-2; size: .; J: TRBJ2-3; CDR3: CASSQDSGTSTDTQYF; DNA: TGTGCCAGCAGCCAGGATAGCGGAACTAGCACAGATACGCAGTATTTT
D: .; V: TRBV5-6; size: .; J: TRBJ1-1; CDR3: CASSYGLVSTEAFF; DNA: TGTGCCAGCAGCTACGGCCTGGTGAGCACTGAAGCTTTCTTT
D: TRBD2; V: TRBV10-3; size: .; J: TRBJ2-1; CDR3: CAIRRASGGNEQFF; DNA: TGTGCCATCCGGCGGGCTAGCGGGGGAAATGAGCAGTTCTTC